Sequencing of this T cell receptor beta chain was carried out in a study of immune cell composition in non-small cell lung cancer. The CDR3 spans 14 residues. V shed 6 bases and J shed 3 bases, with 15 bases lying between them. The germline gives CDR1 SNHLY, CDR2 FYNNEI. The table came from immunoSEQ multiplex PCR; TCRdb's copy has only in-frame clones and leaves some out. The sample contains a few thousand clones, roughly 81% of which appear only once. Normal lung was taken at the farthest possible site, at least 3 cm from tumour. The receptor's source is a human donor with non-small cell lung cancer. The chain combines TRBV2 with TRBJ2-7; a weak D match, TRBD1 (5 bases). Sequences were obtained from non-adjacent lung tissue. In nucleotides, the CDR3 is TGTGCCAGCAGCCGACCCATAGGGGTCTACGAGCAGTACTTC. Protein: CASSRPIGVYEQYF.